This is a list of T cell receptor beta chains from one sample in a study of blood T cell repertoires in COVID-19. Libraries were prepared by immunoSEQ multiplex PCR; TCRdb keeps only in-frame clonotypes and omits some of them. The table records 40,000 to 65,000 clones, 65% to 80% of them present only once. The material sequenced was peripheral blood. The source is a human donor with active or convalescent COVID-19. The donor label of this sample is uncertain. Both conserved end residues are part of each CDR3. Each record gives: D gene, J gene, clone size, V gene, CDR3 DNA, CDR3 protein. The D gene is left open where the match is weak. Rows give clone size only sometimes, using once, few, many, or a class for an expanded clone.

D: TRBD2; J: TRBJ2-1; size: once; V: TRBV18; DNA: TGTGCCAGCTCCCGACAACTAGCGGATTTATACAATGAGCAGTTCTTC; CDR3: CASSRQLADLYNEQFF
D: -; J: TRBJ1-4; size: -; V: TRBV4-1; DNA: TGCGCCAGCAGCCAACCCCAGGGGTATGCAACTAATGAAAAACTGTTTTTT; CDR3: CASSQPQGYATNEKLFF
D: -; J: TRBJ2-1; size: -; V: TRBV14; DNA: TGTGCCAGCAGCCAAGATATTACTCGGCCGGGGTTGTGGTCTTACAATGAGCAGTTCTTC; CDR3: CASSQDITRPGLWSYNEQFF
D: TRBD2; J: TRBJ2-2; size: -; V: TRBV5-1; DNA: TGCGCCAGCAGCTTTGGCGGGGGAAACACCGGGGAGCTGTTTTTT; CDR3: CASSFGGGNTGELFF
D: TRBD1; J: TRBJ2-2; size: -; V: TRBV3-1/TRBV3-2; DNA: TGTGCCAGCTCTCAGGGGGCCGGGGAGCTGTTTTTT; CDR3: CASSQGAGELFF
D: TRBD1; J: TRBJ1-1; size: -; V: TRBV7-2; DNA: TGTGCCAGCAGCTTACAGGGGGCGAGCACTGAAGCTTTCTTT; CDR3: CASSLQGASTEAFF
D: -; J: TRBJ2-1; size: -; V: TRBV24-1; DNA: TGTGCCACCAGTGACTGGGGCGGGGACGTCTATGAGCAGTTCTTC; CDR3: CATSDWGGDVYEQFF
D: TRBD2; J: TRBJ2-5; size: -; V: TRBV2; DNA: TGTGCCAGCAGGGCGTCTAGCGGGAGCTGGGAGACCCAGTACTTC; CDR3: CASRASSGSWETQYF
D: -; J: TRBJ2-3; size: -; V: TRBV24-1; DNA: TGTGCCACCAGTGAGCACAGGGACACGCAGTATTTT; CDR3: CATSEHRDTQYF
D: -; J: TRBJ1-6; size: few; V: TRBV19; DNA: TGTGCCAGTAGTATCCAGCGCGTTAATCATTCACCCCTCCACTTT; CDR3: CASSIQRVNHSPLHF
D: -; J: TRBJ1-5; size: -; V: TRBV6-5; DNA: TGTGCCAGCAGTTACCCAGGGCGTAATGATCAGCCCCAGCATTTT; CDR3: CASSYPGRNDQPQHF
D: TRBD2; J: TRBJ2-1; size: -; V: TRBV13; DNA: TGTGCCAGTGATTATAGCGGGAGGGCCAGGAATGAGCAGTTCTTC; CDR3: CASDYSGRARNEQFF
D: -; J: TRBJ2-1; size: once; V: TRBV6-5; DNA: TGTGCCTCGCGCTATCAGGGGACCTACAATGAGCAGTTCTTC; CDR3: CASRYQGTYNEQFF
D: -; J: TRBJ2-7; size: -; V: TRBV5-1; DNA: TGCGCCAGCAGCCTAGGAGGGCGGCAGTCCTACGAGCAGTACTTC; CDR3: CASSLGGRQSYEQYF